The 3 T cell receptor beta chains given below trace back to one sample, sequenced in a study of blood T cell repertoires in COVID-19 (dated by TCRdb to the early 2020s). Libraries were constructed by the immunoSEQ multiplex PCR assay. TCRdb took this table from immuneACCESS and kept in-frame rearrangements with V and J called. Such tables lack part of the clones; where checked against another copy, unresolved V genes explain under half of the gap, and the rest is unexplained. The sample includes roughly 300,000 clones, with 65% to 90% observed a single time. The ten largest clonotypes hold 13% of the sample. Input material: peripheral blood. These receptors were taken from a human donor in a cohort sampled during active COVID-19.

V and J are TRBV3-1 (or the pseudogene TRBV3-2) and TRBJ1-4; TRBD1 matches at 7 bases. There are 14 residues in the CDR3. V was clipped by 3 bases and J by 7 bases; unmatched bases: 5. Germline lookup yields CDR1 LGHDT and CDR2 YNNKEL (reference sequence). CDR3: CASSQAGGFEKLFF. The CDR3 DNA reads as TGTGCCAGCAGCCAGGCAGGGGGGTTTGAAAAACTGTTTTTT.

The chain links TRBV10-3 to TRBJ2-7; unclear D gene. Trimming stripped 5 bases from V and 2 bases from J, with 10 bases between. Germline loops: CDR1 ENHRY, CDR2 SYGVKD. This CDR3 has 13 residues. Written as DNA, the CDR3 is TGTGCCATCAGTTCAACTTCAACCTACGAGCAGTACTTC. The encoded protein is CAISSTSTYEQYF.

This clone was found many times. This sequence joins TRBV2 and TRBJ1-1, with D perhaps TRBD1 (5 bases). Trimming took 5 bases from V and 4 from J, leaving 11 bases between them. The CDR3 spans 13 residues. Looked up from germline, CDR1 is SNHLY and CDR2 is FYNNEI. The DNA for the CDR3 is TGTGCCAGCAGTCAAGGGGAGGGCACTGAAGCTTTCTTT. Its translation is CASSQGEGTEAFF.